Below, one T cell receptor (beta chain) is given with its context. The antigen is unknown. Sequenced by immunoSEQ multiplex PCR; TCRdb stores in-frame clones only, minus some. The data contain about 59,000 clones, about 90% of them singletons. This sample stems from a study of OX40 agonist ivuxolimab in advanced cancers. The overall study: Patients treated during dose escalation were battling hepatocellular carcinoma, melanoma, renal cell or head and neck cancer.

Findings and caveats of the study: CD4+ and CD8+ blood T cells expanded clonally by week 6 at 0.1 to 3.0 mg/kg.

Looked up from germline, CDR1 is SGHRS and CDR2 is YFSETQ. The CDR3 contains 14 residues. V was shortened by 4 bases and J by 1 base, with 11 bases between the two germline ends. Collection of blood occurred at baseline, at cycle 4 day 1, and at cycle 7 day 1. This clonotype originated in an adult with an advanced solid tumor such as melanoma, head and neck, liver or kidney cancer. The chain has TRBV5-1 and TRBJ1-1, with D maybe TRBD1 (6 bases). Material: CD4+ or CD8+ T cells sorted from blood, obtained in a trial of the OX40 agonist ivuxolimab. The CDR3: CASSVAGANTEAFF. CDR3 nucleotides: TGCGCCAGCAGCGTGGCGGGGGCGAACACTGAAGCTTTCTTT.